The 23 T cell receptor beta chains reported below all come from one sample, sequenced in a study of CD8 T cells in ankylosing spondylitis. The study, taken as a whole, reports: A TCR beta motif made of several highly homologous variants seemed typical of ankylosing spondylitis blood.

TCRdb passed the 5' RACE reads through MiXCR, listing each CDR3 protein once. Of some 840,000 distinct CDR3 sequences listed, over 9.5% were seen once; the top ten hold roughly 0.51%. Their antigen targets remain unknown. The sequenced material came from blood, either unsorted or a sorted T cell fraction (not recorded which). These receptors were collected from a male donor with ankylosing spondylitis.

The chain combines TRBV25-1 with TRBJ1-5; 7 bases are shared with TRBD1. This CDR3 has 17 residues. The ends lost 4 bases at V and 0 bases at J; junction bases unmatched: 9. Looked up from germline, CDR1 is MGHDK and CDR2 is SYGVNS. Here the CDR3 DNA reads TGTGCCAGCAGTGGAGACGGGACAGATTATAGCAATCAGCCCCAGCATTTT. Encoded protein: CASSGDGTDYSNQPQHF.

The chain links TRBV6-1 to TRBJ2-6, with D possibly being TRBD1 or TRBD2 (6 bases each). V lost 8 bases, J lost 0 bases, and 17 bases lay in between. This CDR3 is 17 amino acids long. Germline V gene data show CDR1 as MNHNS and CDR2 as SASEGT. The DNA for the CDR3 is TGTGCCAGCTTTAAACAGGGAGGCCGCTCTGGGGCCAACGTCCTGACTTTC. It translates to CASFKQGGRSGANVLTF.

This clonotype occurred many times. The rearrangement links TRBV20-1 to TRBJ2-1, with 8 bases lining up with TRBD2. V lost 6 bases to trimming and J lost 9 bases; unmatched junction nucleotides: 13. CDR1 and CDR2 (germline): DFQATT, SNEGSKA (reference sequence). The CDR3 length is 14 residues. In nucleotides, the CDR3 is TGCAGTGCCGGGACTAGTCCCGGAATCGGTGAGCAGTTCTTC. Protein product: CSAGTSPGIGEQFF.

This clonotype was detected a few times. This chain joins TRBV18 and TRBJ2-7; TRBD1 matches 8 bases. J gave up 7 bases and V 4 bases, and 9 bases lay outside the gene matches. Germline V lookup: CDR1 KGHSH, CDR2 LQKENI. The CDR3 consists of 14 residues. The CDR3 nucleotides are TGTGCCAGCTCACAAGGGACAGGTTCAGGAGAGCAGTACTTC. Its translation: CASSQGTGSGEQYF.

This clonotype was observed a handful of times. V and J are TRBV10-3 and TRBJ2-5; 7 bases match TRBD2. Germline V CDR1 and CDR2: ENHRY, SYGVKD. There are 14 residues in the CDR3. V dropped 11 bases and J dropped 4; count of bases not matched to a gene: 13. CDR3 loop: CAVHGGGPGETQYF. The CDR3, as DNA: TGTGCCGTTCATGGGGGAGGGCCGGGAGAGACCCAGTACTTC.

In DNA form, the CDR3 reads TGTGCCAGCAGTTACGGAGGGACCGCTGACTCTGGGGCCAACGTCCTGACTTTC. Translation gives CASSYGGTADSGANVLTF. The J gene is TRBJ2-6, the V gene TRBV6-5, with D tentatively TRBD2 (6 bases). Germline lookup yields CDR1 MNHEY and CDR2 SVGAGI. V lost 2 bases, J lost 0 bases, and 14 bases lay in between. This CDR3 is 18 amino acids long.

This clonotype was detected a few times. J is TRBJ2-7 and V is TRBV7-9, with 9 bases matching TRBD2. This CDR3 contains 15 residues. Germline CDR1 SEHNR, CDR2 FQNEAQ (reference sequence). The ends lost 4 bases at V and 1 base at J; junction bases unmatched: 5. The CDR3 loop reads CASSSRGGRSYEQYF. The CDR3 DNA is TGTGCCAGCAGCTCGCGGGGGGGGAGATCCTACGAGCAGTACTTC.

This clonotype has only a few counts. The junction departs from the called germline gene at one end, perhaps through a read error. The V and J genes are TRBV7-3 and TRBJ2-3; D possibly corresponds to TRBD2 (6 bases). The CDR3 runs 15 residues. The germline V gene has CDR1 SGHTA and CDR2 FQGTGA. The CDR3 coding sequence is TGTGCCAGCAGCGTAACCGGGACTGGCACAGATACGCAGTATTTT. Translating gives CASSVTGTGTDTQYF.

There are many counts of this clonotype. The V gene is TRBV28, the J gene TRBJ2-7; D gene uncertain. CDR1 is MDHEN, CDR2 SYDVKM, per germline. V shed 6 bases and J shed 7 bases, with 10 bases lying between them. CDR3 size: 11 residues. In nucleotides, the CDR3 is TGTGCCAGCAGCATCGCCAGTGAGCAGTACTTC. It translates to CASSIASEQYF.

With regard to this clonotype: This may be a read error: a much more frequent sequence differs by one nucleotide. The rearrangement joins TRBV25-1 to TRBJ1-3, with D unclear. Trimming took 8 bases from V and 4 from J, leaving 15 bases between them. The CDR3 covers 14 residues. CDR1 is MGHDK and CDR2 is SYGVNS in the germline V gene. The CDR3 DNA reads TGTGCCAGCTCCTGTGATAGAGGGGGAAACACCATATATTTT. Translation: CASSCDRGGNTIYF.

In DNA, the CDR3 is TGCGCCAGCAGCTTGTTACGGGCGGAGGAGACCCAGTACTTC. Protein: CASSLLRAEETQYF. The chain has TRBV5-1 and TRBJ2-5; D is unresolved. The CDR3 loop spans 14 amino acids. Germline V gene lookup returns CDR1 SGHRS and CDR2 YFSETQ. The ends were cut back, 1 base at V and 5 bases at J, with 12 bases in the middle.

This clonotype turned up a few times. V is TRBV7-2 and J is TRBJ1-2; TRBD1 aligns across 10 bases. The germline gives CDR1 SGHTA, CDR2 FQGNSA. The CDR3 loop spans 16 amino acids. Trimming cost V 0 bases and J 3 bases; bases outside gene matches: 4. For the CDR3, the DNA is TGTGCCAGCAGCTTAGCGCGGGGACAGGGGCACTATGGCTACACCTTC. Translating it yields CASSLARGQGHYGYTF.

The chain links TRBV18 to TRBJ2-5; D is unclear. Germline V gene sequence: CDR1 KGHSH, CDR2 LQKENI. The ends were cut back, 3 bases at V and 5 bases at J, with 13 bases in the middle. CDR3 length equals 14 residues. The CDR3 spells CASSPTAGSETQYF. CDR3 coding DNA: TGTGCCAGCTCACCTACTGCAGGTTCCGAGACCCAGTACTTC.

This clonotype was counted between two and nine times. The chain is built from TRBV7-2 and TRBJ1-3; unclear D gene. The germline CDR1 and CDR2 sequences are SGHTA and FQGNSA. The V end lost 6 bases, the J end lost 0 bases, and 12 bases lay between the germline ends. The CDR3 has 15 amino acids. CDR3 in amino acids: CASSTSVSSGNTIYF. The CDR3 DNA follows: TGTGCCAGCAGTACATCCGTTAGCTCTGGAAACACCATATATTTT.

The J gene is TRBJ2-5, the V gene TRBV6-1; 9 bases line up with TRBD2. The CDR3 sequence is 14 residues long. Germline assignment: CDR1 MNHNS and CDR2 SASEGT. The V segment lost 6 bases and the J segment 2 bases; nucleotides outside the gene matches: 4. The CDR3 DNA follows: TGTGCCAGCAGGAGGCGGGAGGGGCAAGAGACCCAGTACTTC. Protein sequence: CASRRREGQETQYF.

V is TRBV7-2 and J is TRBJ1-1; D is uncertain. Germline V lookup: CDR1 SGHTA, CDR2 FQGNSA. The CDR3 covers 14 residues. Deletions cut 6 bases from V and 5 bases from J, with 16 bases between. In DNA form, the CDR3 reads TGTGCCAGCAGGGCCTTGATGGGTTATACTGAAGCTTTCTTT. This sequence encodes CASRALMGYTEAFF.

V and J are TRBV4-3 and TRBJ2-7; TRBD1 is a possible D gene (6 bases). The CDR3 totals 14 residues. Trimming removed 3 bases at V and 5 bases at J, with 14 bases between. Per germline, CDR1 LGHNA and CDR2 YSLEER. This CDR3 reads CASSHRGGLHEQYF. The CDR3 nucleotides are TGCGCCAGCAGCCACCGAGGGGGTCTGCACGAGCAGTACTTC.

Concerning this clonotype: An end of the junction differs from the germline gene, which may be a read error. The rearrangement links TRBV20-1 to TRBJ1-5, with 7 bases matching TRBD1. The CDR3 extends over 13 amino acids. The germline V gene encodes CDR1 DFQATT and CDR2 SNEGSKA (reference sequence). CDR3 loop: CSTRDSRNHPQHF. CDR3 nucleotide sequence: TGCAGTACCCGGGACAGTAGAAATCATCCCCAGCATTTT.

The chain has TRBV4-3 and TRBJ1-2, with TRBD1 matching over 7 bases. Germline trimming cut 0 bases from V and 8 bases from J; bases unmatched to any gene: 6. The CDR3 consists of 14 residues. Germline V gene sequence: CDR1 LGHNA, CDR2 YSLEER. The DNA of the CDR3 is TGCGCCAGCAGCCAAGATAGGGGGCCCTTCGGCTACACCTTC. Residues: CASSQDRGPFGYTF.

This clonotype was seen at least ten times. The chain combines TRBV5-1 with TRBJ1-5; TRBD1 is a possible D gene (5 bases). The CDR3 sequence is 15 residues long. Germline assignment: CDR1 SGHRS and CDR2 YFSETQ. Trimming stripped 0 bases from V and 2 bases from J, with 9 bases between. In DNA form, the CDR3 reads TGCGCCAGCAGCTTGGAGGGGCGAGGCAATCAGCCCCAGCATTTT. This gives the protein CASSLEGRGNQPQHF.

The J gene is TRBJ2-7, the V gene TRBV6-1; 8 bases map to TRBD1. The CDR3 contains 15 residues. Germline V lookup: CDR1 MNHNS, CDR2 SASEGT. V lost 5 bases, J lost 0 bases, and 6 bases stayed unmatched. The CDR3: CASSRQGSDSYEQYF. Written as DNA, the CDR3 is TGTGCCAGCAGTAGACAGGGGTCGGACTCCTACGAGCAGTACTTC.

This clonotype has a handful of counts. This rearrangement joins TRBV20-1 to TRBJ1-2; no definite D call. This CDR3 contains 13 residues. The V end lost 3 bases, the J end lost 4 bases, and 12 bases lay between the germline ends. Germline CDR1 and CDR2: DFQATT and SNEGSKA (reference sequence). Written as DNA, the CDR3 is TGCAGTGCTAGTCCCCGTATCGTCTATGGCTACACCTTC. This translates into CSASPRIVYGYTF.

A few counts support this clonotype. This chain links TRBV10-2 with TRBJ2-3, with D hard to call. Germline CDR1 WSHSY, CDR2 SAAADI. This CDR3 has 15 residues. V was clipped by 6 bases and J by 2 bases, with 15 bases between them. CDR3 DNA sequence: TGCGCCAGCAGCTCCCTGACGTCAGTCACAGATACGCAGTATTTT. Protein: CASSSLTSVTDTQYF.